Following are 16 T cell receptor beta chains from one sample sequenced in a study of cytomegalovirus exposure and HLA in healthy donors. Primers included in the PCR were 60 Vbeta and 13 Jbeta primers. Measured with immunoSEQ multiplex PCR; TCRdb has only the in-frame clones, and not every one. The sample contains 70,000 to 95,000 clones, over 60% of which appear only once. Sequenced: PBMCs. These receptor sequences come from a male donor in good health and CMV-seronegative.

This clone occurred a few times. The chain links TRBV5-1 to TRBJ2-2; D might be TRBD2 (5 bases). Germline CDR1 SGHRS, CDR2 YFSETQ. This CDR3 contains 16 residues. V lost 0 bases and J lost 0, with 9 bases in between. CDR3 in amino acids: CASSLEPGSNTGELFF. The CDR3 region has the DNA TGCGCCAGCAGCTTGGAGCCGGGATCGAACACCGGGGAGCTGTTTTTT.

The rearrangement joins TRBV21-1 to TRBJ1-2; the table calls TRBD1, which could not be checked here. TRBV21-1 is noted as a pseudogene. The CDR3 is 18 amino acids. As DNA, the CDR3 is TGTGCCAGCACCTCACAAGGGGACAGGGGCCAAACTAACTATGGCTACACCTTC. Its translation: CASTSQGDRGQTNYGYTF.

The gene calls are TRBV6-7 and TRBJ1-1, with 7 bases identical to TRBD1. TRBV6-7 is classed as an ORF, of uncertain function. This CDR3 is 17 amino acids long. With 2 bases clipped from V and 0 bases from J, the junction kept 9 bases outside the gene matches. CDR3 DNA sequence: TGTGCCAGCAGTTACACGGACAGGATGGGCATGAACACTGAAGCTTTCTTT. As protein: CASSYTDRMGMNTEAFF.

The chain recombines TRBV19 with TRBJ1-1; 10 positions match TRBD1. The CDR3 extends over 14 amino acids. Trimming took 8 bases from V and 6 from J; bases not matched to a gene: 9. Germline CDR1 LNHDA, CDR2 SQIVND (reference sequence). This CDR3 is CASGPRDRGSEAFF. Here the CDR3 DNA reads TGTGCCAGTGGACCCCGGGACAGGGGTTCTGAAGCTTTCTTT.

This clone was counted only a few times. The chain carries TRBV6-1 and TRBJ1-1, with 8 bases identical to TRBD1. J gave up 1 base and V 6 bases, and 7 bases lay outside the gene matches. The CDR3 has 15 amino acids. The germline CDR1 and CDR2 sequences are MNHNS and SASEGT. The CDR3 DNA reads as TGTGCCAGCAGCGGTCCGGGACAGGAGAACACTGAAGCTTTCTTT. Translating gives CASSGPGQENTEAFF.

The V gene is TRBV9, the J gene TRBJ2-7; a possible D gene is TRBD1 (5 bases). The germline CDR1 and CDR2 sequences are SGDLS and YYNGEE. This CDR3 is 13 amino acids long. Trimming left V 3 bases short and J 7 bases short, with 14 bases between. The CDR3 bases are TGTGCCAGCAGCGCAGGGTCCCTGGGAGAGCAGTACTTC. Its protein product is CASSAGSLGEQYF.

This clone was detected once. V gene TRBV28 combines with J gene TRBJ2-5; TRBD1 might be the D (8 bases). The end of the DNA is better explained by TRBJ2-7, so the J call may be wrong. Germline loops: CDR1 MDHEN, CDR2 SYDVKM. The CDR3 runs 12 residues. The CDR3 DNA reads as TGTGCCAGCAACAGGGGGGGCTACGAGCAGTACTTC. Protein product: CASNRGGYEQYF.

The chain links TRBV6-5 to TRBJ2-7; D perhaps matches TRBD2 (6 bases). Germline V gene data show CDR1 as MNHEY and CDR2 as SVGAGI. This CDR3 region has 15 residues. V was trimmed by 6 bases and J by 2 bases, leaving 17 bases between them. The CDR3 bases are TGTGCCAGCAGCCCCCACCCGGGAGCGACCTACGAGCAGTACTTC. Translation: CASSPHPGATYEQYF.

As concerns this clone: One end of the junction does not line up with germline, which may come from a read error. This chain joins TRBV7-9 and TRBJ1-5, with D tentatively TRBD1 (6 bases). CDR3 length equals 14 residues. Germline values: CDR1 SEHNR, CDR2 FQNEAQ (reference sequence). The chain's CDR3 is CASSFGGGGQPQNF. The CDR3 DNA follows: TGTGCCAGCAGCTTCGGCGGGGGCGGACAGCCCCAGAATTTT. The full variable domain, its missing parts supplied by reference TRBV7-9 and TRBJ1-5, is DTGVSQNPRHKITKRGQNVTFRCDPISEHNRLYWYRQTLGQGPEFLTYFQNEAQLEKSRLLSDRFSAERPKGSFSTLEIQRTEQGDSAMYLCASSFGGGGQPQNFGDGTRLSIL.

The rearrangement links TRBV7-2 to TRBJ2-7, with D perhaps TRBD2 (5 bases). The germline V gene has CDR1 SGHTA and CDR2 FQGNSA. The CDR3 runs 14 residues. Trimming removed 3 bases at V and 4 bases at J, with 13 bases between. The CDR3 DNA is TGTGCCAGCAGCTTGTTAACGGGGATATACGAGCAGTACTTC. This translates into CASSLLTGIYEQYF.

The CDR3 nucleotides read TGTGCCAGCAGCTTGGTTCAGTGGAGCTCCTACGAGCAGTACTTC. Protein sequence: CASSLVQWSSYEQYF. V and J are TRBV5-6 and TRBJ2-7; D is ambiguous. The ends were cut back, 0 bases at V and 0 bases at J, with 10 bases in the middle. The CDR3 length is 15 residues. Germline V lookup: CDR1 SGHDT, CDR2 YYEEEE.

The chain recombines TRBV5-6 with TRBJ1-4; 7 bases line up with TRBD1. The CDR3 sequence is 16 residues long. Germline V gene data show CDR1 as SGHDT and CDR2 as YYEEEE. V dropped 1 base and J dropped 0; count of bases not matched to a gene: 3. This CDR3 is CASSLLQGATNEKLFF. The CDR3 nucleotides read TGTGCCAGCAGCTTGTTGCAGGGGGCAACTAATGAAAAACTGTTTTTT.

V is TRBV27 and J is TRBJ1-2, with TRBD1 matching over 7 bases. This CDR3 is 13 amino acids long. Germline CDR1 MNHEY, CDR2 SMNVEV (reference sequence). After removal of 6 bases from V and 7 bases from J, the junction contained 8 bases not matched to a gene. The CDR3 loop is CASRTGQLGGYTF. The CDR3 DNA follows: TGTGCCAGCAGGACAGGGCAGCTCGGTGGCTACACCTTC.

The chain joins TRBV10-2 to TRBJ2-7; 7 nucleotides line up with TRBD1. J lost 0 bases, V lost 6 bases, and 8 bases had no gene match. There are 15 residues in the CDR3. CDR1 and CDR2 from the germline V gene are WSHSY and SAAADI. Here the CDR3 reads CASSQGQLISYEQYF. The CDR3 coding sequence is TGCGCCAGCAGCCAGGGACAGTTAATCTCCTACGAGCAGTACTTC.

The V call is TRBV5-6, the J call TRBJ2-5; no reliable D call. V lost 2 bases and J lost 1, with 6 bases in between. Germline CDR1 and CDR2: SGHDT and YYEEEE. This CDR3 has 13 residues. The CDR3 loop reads CASSFPSQETQYF. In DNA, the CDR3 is TGTGCCAGCAGCTTTCCCAGCCAAGAGACCCAGTACTTC.

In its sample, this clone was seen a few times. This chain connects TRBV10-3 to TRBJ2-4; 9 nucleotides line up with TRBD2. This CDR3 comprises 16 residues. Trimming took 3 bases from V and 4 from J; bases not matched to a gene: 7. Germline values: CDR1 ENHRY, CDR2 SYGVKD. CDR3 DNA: TGTGCCATCAGTGAAGCGGCGGGAGGGAAAAAAAACATTCAGTACTTC. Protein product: CAISEAAGGKKNIQYF.